Listed below are T cell receptor beta chains from one sample, sequenced in a study of T cell responses to AZD1222 COVID-19 vaccine. Assay used: immunoSEQ multiplex PCR; TCRdb lists only in-frame clones, some missing. Of 150,000 to 200,000 clones listed, around 90% are singletons. The specimen was peripheral blood, collected on day 0 of AZD1222 vaccination. The source of these receptors is an adult in good health. Each CDR3 is given with its conserved first and last residue. The order of the fields is J gene, D gene, V gene, clone size, CDR3 protein, CDR3 DNA. A D gene is named only where the DNA matches it firmly. Size tells how often a clone was seen (once, few, many) or the class of an expanded clone, and some rows leave it out.

TRBJ2-3 | TRBD2 | TRBV7-2 | once | CASSARGLAVLDTQYF | TGTGCCAGCAGCGCGAGGGGACTAGCGGTACTAGATACGCAGTATTTT
TRBJ2-1 | TRBD1 | TRBV7-8 | . | CASSPRDREEFF | TGTGCCAGCAGCCCGCGGGACAGGGAGGAGTTCTTC
TRBJ1-2 | TRBD1 | TRBV11-2 | . | CASSQGVAYGYTF | TGTGCCAGCAGCCAGGGGGTAGCCTATGGCTACACCTTC
TRBJ1-2 | . | TRBV18 | . | CASSPGMDSYGYTF | TGTGCCAGCTCACCGGGGATGGACTCCTATGGCTACACCTTC
TRBJ2-7 | . | TRBV7-6 | . | CASSFGPSSYEQYF | TGTGCCAGCAGCTTCGGCCCTAGCTCCTACGAGCAGTACTTC
TRBJ1-2 | TRBD1 | TRBV19 | . | CASSIPGQGSGYTF | TGTGCCAGTAGTATCCCGGGACAGGGAAGTGGCTACACCTTC
TRBJ1-2 | TRBD1 | TRBV27 | . | CASSLTPRTGKRSYTF | TGTGCCAGCAGTTTAACACCTCGGACAGGGAAGAGGAGCTACACCTTC
TRBJ2-6 | . | TRBV28 | . | CASSFVRSGANVLTF | TGTGCCAGCAGTTTCGTACGATCTGGGGCCAACGTCCTGACTTTC
TRBJ2-1 | TRBD2 | TRBV11-2 | . | CASSLVGGRAQGEQFF | TGTGCCAGCAGCTTAGTTGGCGGGAGGGCCCAGGGTGAGCAGTTCTTC
TRBJ2-7 | TRBD2 | TRBV5-6 | . | CASRLAGSSYEQYF | TGTGCCAGCAGGCTAGCGGGGAGCTCCTACGAGCAGTACTTC
TRBJ1-2 | . | TRBV27 | . | CASWGTNSSNYGYTF | TGTGCCAGCTGGGGGACAAACTCCTCTAACTATGGCTACACCTTC
TRBJ2-7 | TRBD2 | TRBV27 | . | CASSLLASGGGEQYF | TGTGCCAGCAGTTTATTGGCTAGCGGGGGAGGCGAGCAGTACTTC
TRBJ2-7 | TRBD1 | TRBV2 | few | CASSTDATGHEQYF | TGTGCCAGCAGTACCGATGCGACAGGGCACGAGCAGTACTTC
TRBJ2-1 | TRBD2 | TRBV3-1/TRBV3-2 | . | CASSPTGTSGGDQFF | TGTGCCAGCAGCCCGACCGGGACTAGCGGGGGGGACCAGTTCTTC
TRBJ2-1 | TRBD2 | TRBV5-8 | . | CASSSGLAGRNEQFF | TGTGCCAGCAGCTCCGGACTAGCGGGAAGGAATGAGCAGTTCTTC
TRBJ2-7 | . | TRBV6-5 | . | CASSYLDSSYEQYF | TGTGCCAGCAGTTACCTGGACAGTTCCTACGAGCAGTACTTC
TRBJ1-5 | TRBD1 | TRBV24-1 | . | CATAAGTGSNQPQHF | TGTGCCACCGCTGCCGGGACAGGGTCCAATCAGCCCCAGCATTTT
TRBJ1-1 | . | TRBV19 | . | CASTRGASTEAFF | TGTGCCAGTACCCGAGGAGCCAGCACTGAAGCTTTCTTT
TRBJ2-3 | . | TRBV10-2 | few | CASRAGVADTQYF | TGCGCCAGCCGGGCAGGAGTCGCAGATACGCAGTATTTT
TRBJ2-1 | TRBD1 | TRBV7-9 | . | CASSPWTGSGNEQFF | TGTGCCAGCAGCCCCTGGACAGGGTCGGGCAATGAGCAGTTCTTC
TRBJ2-7 | TRBD2 | TRBV4-3 | . | CASSQDGTGGIYEQYF | TGCGCCAGCAGCCAAGATGGAACGGGGGGAATCTACGAGCAGTACTTC
TRBJ2-1 | . | TRBV24-1 | . | CATSDFMQNEQFF | TGTGCCACCAGTGATTTTATGCAGAATGAGCAGTTCTTC
TRBJ2-7 | TRBD2 | TRBV13 | . | CASSLGLAGDYEQYF | TGTGCCAGCAGCTTAGGACTAGCGGGGGATTACGAGCAGTACTTC
TRBJ1-2 | . | TRBV5-6 | . | CASSLGAGDGYTF | TGTGCCAGCAGCTTGGGGGCAGGGGATGGCTACACCTTC
TRBJ2-7 | TRBD1 | TRBV14 | . | CASSRTGGSYEQYF | TGTGCCAGCAGCCGGACAGGGGGCTCCTACGAGCAGTACTTC
TRBJ2-7 | . | TRBV2 | . | CASSDSSPPYEQYF | TGTGCCAGCAGTGATTCTAGCCCTCCTTACGAGCAGTACTTC
TRBJ2-7 | . | TRBV11-3 | . | CASSLGVPYEQYF | TGTGCCAGCAGCTTGGGGGTCCCCTACGAGCAGTACTTC
TRBJ1-1 | . | TRBV28 | few | CASSLWVGTEAFF | TGTGCCAGCAGTTTATGGGTGGGCACTGAAGCTTTCTTT